This TCR beta chain derives from a study of CD8+ T cells in alopecia areata. The wider study: Those patients who were treated received oral tofacitinib, which was given at 5 to 10 mg twice daily for moderate-to-severe alopecia areata.

To note about this clone: Its antigen is unidentified.

RNA extraction was followed by reverse transcription into cDNA, which acted as the sequencing template. The assay was immunoSEQ multiplex PCR, and TCRdb's table has in-frame clones only and misses some. The top ten hold approximately 0.45% of the sample, which has some 210,000 clones, around 62% seen once. The CDR3 contains 15 residues. The germline V gene has CDR1 LNHDA and CDR2 SQIVND (reference sequence). Trimming stripped 5 bases from V and 3 bases from J, with 16 bases between. The study, taken as a whole, reports: Mice showed TCR sharing more clearly than patients did, possibly owing to HLA.

The material was CD4+ T cells sorted from blood, obtained at week 0. The chain couples TRBV19 to TRBJ2-5; D call uncertain. The receptor's source is a human donor with alopecia areata. The CDR3 coding sequence is TGTGCCAGTAGTGTTATCGGCACAGCCAAAGAGACCCAGTACTTC. Encoded protein: CASSVIGTAKETQYF. The full variable domain, with the rest looked up from reference TRBV19 and TRBJ2-5, is DGGITQSPKYLFRKEGQNVTLSCEQNLNHDAMYWYRQDPGQGLRLIYYSQIVNDFQKGDIAEGYSVSREKKESFPLTVTSAQKNPTAFYLCASSVIGTAKETQYFGPGTRLLVL.